What follows describes a single T cell receptor (beta chain). This clone's antigen is unknown. There are no base qualities to consult, and no much larger clone falls within one base. The sample's time point label, in plain terms: cells obtained before transplantation from donor or recipient. CD3+CD4+ and CD3+CD8+ populations were FACS-sorted from unstimulated pre-transplant donor and recipient cells taken from spleen or lymph nodes. The library was made by the immunoSEQ multiplex PCR assay. For most patients, genomic DNA was isolated with the Qiagen DNeasy Blood and Tissue Kit and sent frozen to Adaptive Biotechnologies for TCR sequencing. High-throughput TCR-beta CDR3 sequencing of genomic DNA from most patients was performed by Adaptive Biotechnologies. Regarding the original processing steps: Adaptive's ImmunoSEQ software was the source of the TCR sequencing data for around 20 patients, while a few other patients were processed with MiXCR and VDJtools. To correct CD4 versus CD8 sorting errors, any sequence found in both subsets at a frequency ratio below 5:1 was removed. CDR3 nucleotide sequences shared by donor and recipient were removed because the origin of these sequences could not be assigned. To be classed as alloreactive, a clone needed at least 2-fold expansion over unstimulated cells and a minimum CFSE-low frequency of 0.002% (template counts) or 0.001% (read counts). Mappable clones were those detected in sequenced pre-transplant spleen, lymph node, or MLR CFSE-low populations of the donor or recipient. Cumulative frequency of alloreactive clones was calculated as a percentage of all sequences weighted by copy number. Held by TCRdb, this immuneACCESS table contains in-frame sequences only and omits some clones. Under half of the omission traces to an unresolved V gene where checked; the cause of the rest is unknown. V, J and clone size reflect that table, while D and trimming were determined from the DNA. Recorded for this sample are nearly 95,000 clones; just over 90% of them occurred a single time. 1.5% to 2% of the sample goes to the ten largest clones.

This sample is part of a study of graft-versus-host responses after intestinal transplantation (dated by TCRdb to the early 2020s). Notes on the research overall: The transplants that recipients received were multivisceral, liver-intestinal, or isolated intestinal. After intestinal transplantation, graft-versus-host and host-versus-graft alloreactive T cell clones were followed in the graft, circulation and bone marrow using bulk TCR-beta CDR3 sequencing. To identify alloreactive clones, pre-transplant mixed lymphocyte reaction products were sequenced and compared with unstimulated pre-transplant donor and recipient T cells. A peak of at least 4% donor T cells among recipient peripheral blood mononuclear cells was the definition used for donor T cell macrochimerism. Rather than going through the commercial service, samples from a few later patients were sequenced in-house on an Illumina MiSeq and processed with MiXCR. The cohort enrolled under 25 intestinal transplant recipients including one retransplant, and a few patients lacking pretransplant specimens were excluded. Every recipient was given anti-thymocyte globulin induction, followed by 3 to 4 years of maintenance tacrolimus and steroids. What the work shows at the level of the full study, not this receptor alone: Early after transplant, peak levels of circulating GvH clones were found to be associated with declines in HvG clones. High GvH to HvG T cell clonal ratios were observed in the allografts of patients with donor T cell macrochimerism. GvH clones were detected in recipient bone marrow, and some appeared earlier in ileal mucosa or blood, consistent with an intestinal mucosal origin. The relatively low number and heterogeneity of intestinal transplant patients limited the conclusions.

Trimmed from V: 2 bases; trimmed from J: 5 bases; junction bases lacking a gene match: 6. The germline V gene supplies CDR1 KGHSH and CDR2 LQKENI. From its cysteine to its phenylalanine, the CDR3 spans 15 amino acids. CDR3 DNA only is kept here, 45 bases in frame from base 1. This chain is built from TRBV18 and TRBJ2-3; 8 junctional bases match TRBD1. This TCR was sampled from a human donor who received an intestinal transplant. The sequenced sample was unstimulated CD8+ T cells sorted from spleen or lymph node cells, obtained before intestinal transplant. The CDR3 region: CASSPWTGKGDTQYF. Read as DNA, the sequence is TGTGCCAGCTCACCATGGACAGGGAAGGGAGATACGCAGTATTTT.